These 17 T cell receptor beta chains came from one sample sequenced in a study of OX40 agonist ivuxolimab in advanced cancers. TCRdb keeps only in-frame clones here, not all; method: immunoSEQ multiplex PCR. The table includes about 71,000 clones, about 86% detected once. Sequences were derived from CD4+ or CD8+ T cells sorted from blood, sampled in a trial of the OX40 agonist ivuxolimab. Receptors originate from an adult with an advanced solid tumor such as melanoma, head and neck, liver or kidney cancer.

V usage is TRBV18 and J usage is TRBJ2-3, with 7 bases aligning to TRBD1. Germline-derived CDR1 and CDR2 are KGHSH and LQKENI. With V trimmed by 1 base and J by 2 bases, 3 bases remained unmatched. The CDR3 extends over 15 amino acids. The CDR3 sequence is CASSPQGASTDTQYF. In DNA, the CDR3 is TGTGCCAGCTCACCACAGGGGGCCTCCACAGATACGCAGTATTTT.

The chain links TRBV7-3 to TRBJ2-1; D tentatively fits TRBD1 or TRBD2 (5 bases each). The germline gives CDR1 SGHTA, CDR2 FQGTGA. The CDR3 is made up of 9 amino acids. CDR3 coding DNA: TGTGTACGGGACCATGAGCAGTTCTTC. Encoded protein: CVRDHEQFF.

V is TRBV5-8 and J is TRBJ2-2; 7 nucleotides match TRBD1. The V and J ends lost 4 bases and 5 bases, in that order; junction bases with no gene match: 2. The CDR3 consists of 13 residues. The germline V gene has CDR1 SGHTS and CDR2 YDEGEE. The CDR3, as DNA: TGTGCCAGCAGCAACAGGGGAACCGGGGAGCTGTTTTTT. As protein: CASSNRGTGELFF.

V gene TRBV6-4 combines with J gene TRBJ2-4; D is perhaps TRBD1 or TRBD2 (6 bases each). Trimming shortened V by 3 bases and J by 7 bases, and 16 bases separated the two germline ends. CDR1 is MRHNA, CDR2 SNTAGT, per germline. The CDR3 spans 15 residues. This chain's CDR3 is CASSERPTGRNIQYF. Here the CDR3 DNA reads TGTGCCAGCAGTGAACGCCCTACAGGGAGGAACATTCAGTACTTC.

The rearrangement links TRBV11-2 to TRBJ2-5; D not certain. Trimming left V 1 base short and J 5 bases short, with 8 bases between. CDR1 and CDR2 (germline): SGHAT, FQNNGV. The CDR3 extends over 13 amino acids. CDR3 sequence (DNA): TGTGCCAGCAGCTTAGGTGGTTCCGAGACCCAGTACTTC. This encodes CASSLGGSETQYF.

The genes are TRBV28 and TRBJ2-7; a possible D gene is TRBD1 (7 bases). The V gene lost 6 bases and the J gene lost 0 bases, with 18 bases spanning the gap. CDR1 is MDHEN and CDR2 is SYDVKM in the germline V gene. The CDR3 extends over 16 amino acids. This CDR3 reads CASSPRGRGASYEQYF. The CDR3 bases are TGTGCCAGCAGCCCTCGGGGCAGGGGGGCCTCCTACGAGCAGTACTTC.

The chain uses TRBV7-2 and TRBJ2-3; 9 bases match TRBD2. This CDR3 spans 17 amino acids. Germline CDR1 and CDR2: SGHTA and FQGNSA. J gave up 0 bases and V 1 base, and 5 bases lay outside the gene matches. The CDR3 nucleotides are TGTGCCAGCAGCTTAGGTCTGGCGGGGGGGAGCACAGATACGCAGTATTTT. Translated, it gives CASSLGLAGGSTDTQYF.

This clone was detected once. The chain joins TRBV7-9 to TRBJ2-3; D ambiguous. Trimming stripped 3 bases from V and 6 bases from J, with 10 bases between. Germline loops: CDR1 SEHNR, CDR2 FQNEAQ (reference sequence). The CDR3 totals 13 residues. As DNA, the CDR3 is TGTGCCAGCAGCTTGATGGGCGCGGATACGCAGTATTTT. Translated, it gives CASSLMGADTQYF.

A single count supports this clone. The CDR3 is CASSLGASGLWEQYF. CDR3 sequence (DNA): TGTGCCAGCAGCTTAGGGGCTAGCGGGCTGTGGGAGCAGTACTTC. This chain uses TRBV7-2 with TRBJ2-7, with 8 nucleotides matching TRBD2. V trimming: 1 base; J trimming: 7 bases; junction bases outside the gene matches: 9. Germline CDR1 and CDR2: SGHTA and FQGNSA. The CDR3 is 15 amino acids.

V gene TRBV5-1 combines with J gene TRBJ2-3; D remains ambiguous. CDR3 length equals 14 residues. Trimming pared 4 bases from V and 0 bases from J, leaving 9 bases between. CDR1 is SGHRS, CDR2 YFSETQ, per germline. CDR3 residues: CASSMPPSTDTQYF. CDR3 DNA sequence: TGCGCCAGCAGCATGCCCCCAAGCACAGATACGCAGTATTTT.

The DNA of the CDR3 is TGTGCCAGCACCAGACAGGCCGGAAACACCATATATTTT. Its translation: CASTRQAGNTIYF. This chain joins TRBV6-6 and TRBJ1-3; TRBD1 might be the D (6 bases). Germline V lookup: CDR1 MNHNY, CDR2 SVGAGI (reference sequence). CDR3 length: 13 residues. Deletions cut 7 bases from V and 4 bases from J, with 11 bases between.

The chain uses TRBV27 and TRBJ1-3; D gene ambiguous. Trimming pared 4 bases from V and 2 bases from J, leaving 6 bases between. The CDR3 has 13 amino acids. Germline V gene sequence: CDR1 MNHEY, CDR2 SMNVEV (reference sequence). The CDR3 protein is CASSSYTGNTIYF. For the CDR3, the DNA is TGTGCCAGCAGTTCTTACACTGGAAACACCATATATTTT.

The V and J genes are TRBV6-1 and TRBJ1-4, with TRBD1 matching over 7 bases. The CDR3 sequence is 14 residues long. Germline lookup yields CDR1 MNHNS and CDR2 SASEGT. The junction had 8 bases not matched to a gene; V was cut back by 5 bases and J by 8 bases. Here the CDR3 DNA reads TGTGCCAGCAGTAGAGGGGGCGCAGAGGAAAAACTGTTTTTT. It codes for CASSRGGAEEKLFF.

The rearrangement joins TRBV2 to TRBJ2-1; 9 bases line up with TRBD2. CDR1 and CDR2 from the germline V gene are SNHLY and FYNNEI. The CDR3 extends over 15 amino acids. V lost 2 bases, J lost 4 bases, and 3 bases stayed unmatched. The CDR3 spells CASSEPLAGYNEQFF. CDR3 in DNA: TGTGCCAGCAGTGAACCGCTAGCGGGATACAATGAGCAGTTCTTC.

This clone has a handful of counts. The chain carries TRBV14 and TRBJ1-4; TRBD1 aligns across 12 bases. The germline V gene has CDR1 SGHDN and CDR2 FVKESK. V was clipped by 5 bases and J by 2 bases; unmatched bases: 12. There are 19 residues in the CDR3. Here the CDR3 DNA reads TGTGCCAGCAGCTATTCCCCGGGACAGGGGGCGCTTACTAATGAAAAACTGTTTTTT. Translated, it gives CASSYSPGQGALTNEKLFF.

This clone was found a few times. The chain couples TRBV9 to TRBJ2-3; D remains unclear. Trimming removed 4 bases from V and 4 bases from J, with 10 bases in between. This CDR3 spans 13 amino acids. In germline, CDR1 is SGDLS, CDR2 YYNGEE. CDR3 sequence reads: CASSPTSADTQYF. CDR3 in DNA: TGTGCCAGCAGCCCGACCAGTGCAGATACGCAGTATTTT.

The chain couples TRBV29-1 to TRBJ2-1; D possibly corresponds to TRBD1 (6 bases). Deletions cut 6 bases from V and 4 bases from J, with 10 bases between. Germline loops: CDR1 SQVTM, CDR2 ANQGSEA. This CDR3 contains 12 residues. The CDR3 nucleotides are TGCAGCGTGCAACAGGGATACAATGAGCAGTTCTTC. It is translated as CSVQQGYNEQFF.